These 20 T cell receptor beta chains came from one sample sequenced in a study of stem cell transplantation in POMP-related autoinflammatory disease. The method was immunoSEQ multiplex PCR; TCRdb's version includes in-frame clones alone and lacks a portion of them. The sample yields tens of thousands of clones, roughly 80% seen once. The sample consisted of CD4+ T cells from PBMCs, taken before stem cell transplantation. These receptors originate from a human donor with POMP-related autoinflammation and immune dysregulation (PRAID).

This clone was observed once. This rearrangement joins TRBV28 to TRBJ1-1; 9 bases line up with TRBD1. Germline lookup yields CDR1 MDHEN and CDR2 SYDVKM. There are 21 residues in the CDR3. Unmatched junction bases numbered 20, after V lost 1 base and J lost 2 bases. As DNA, the CDR3 is TGTGCCAGCAGTTTATACATCGCGGGACAGGGCAGGAGGGGGACAAACACTGAAGCTTTCTTT. Amino acids: CASSLYIAGQGRRGTNTEAFF. Full variable domain (missing parts from reference TRBV28 and TRBJ1-1): DVKVTQSSRYLVKRTGEKVFLECVQDMDHENMFWYRQDPGLGLRLIYFSYDVKMKEKGDIPEGYSVSREKKERFSLILESASTNQTSMYLCASSLYIAGQGRRGTNTEAFFGQGTRLTVV.

This clone was observed a handful of times. The V call is TRBV18, the J call TRBJ1-6; D not resolved. The germline V and J ends were trimmed by 2 bases and 7 bases, with 9 bases remaining between them. This CDR3 has 14 amino acids. Germline CDR1 is KGHSH and CDR2 is LQKENI. CDR3 in amino acids: CASSPSQENSPLHF. In DNA, the CDR3 is TGTGCCAGCTCACCAAGCCAGGAGAATTCACCCCTCCACTTT.

The chain is built from TRBV7-3 and TRBJ2-2; 7 positions agree with TRBD2. V lost 0 bases and J lost 3; bases outside the gene matches: 10. This CDR3 spans 18 amino acids. The germline CDR1 and CDR2 sequences are SGHTA and FQGTGA. The CDR3 region is CASSLTPSGAWYTGELFF. In nucleotides, the CDR3 is TGTGCCAGCAGCTTAACGCCCAGCGGGGCGTGGTACACCGGGGAGCTGTTTTTT.

The CDR3, as DNA: TGTGCCAGCAGCCAAGATAAGACAGGGGGCGTTTACGAGCAGTTCTTC. This sequence encodes CASSQDKTGGVYEQFF. The chain employs TRBV4-2 and TRBJ2-1; 10 positions match TRBD1. Trimming cost V 0 bases and J 10 bases; bases outside gene matches: 9. CDR1 LGHNA and CDR2 YNFKEQ come from the germline V gene. This CDR3 has 16 residues.

The V gene is TRBV7-2, the J gene TRBJ2-5, with TRBD1 as a possible D gene (6 bases). CDR1 and CDR2 (germline): SGHTA, FQGNSA. The CDR3 loop spans 16 amino acids. V gave up 2 bases and J gave up 1 base, with 14 bases separating them. CDR3 nucleotides: TGTGCCAGCAGCTTAAACCCGGGACACAGCCAAGAGACCCAGTACTTC. Protein product: CASSLNPGHSQETQYF.

The rearrangement joins TRBV6-1 to TRBJ1-2; D is unclear. The germline CDR1 and CDR2 sequences are MNHNS and SASEGT. V lost 3 bases and J lost 3, with 8 bases in between. The CDR3 consists of 13 residues. The CDR3 DNA follows: TGTGCCAGCAGTGAGAGGTCCTACTATGGCTACACCTTC. As protein: CASSERSYYGYTF.

This clone has only one observation. The chain carries TRBV6-1 and TRBJ1-3; the D is unclear. Trimming took 1 base from V and 9 from J, leaving 22 bases between them. CDR1 MNHNS and CDR2 SASEGT come from the germline V gene. This CDR3 contains 17 residues. CDR3 coding DNA: TGTGCCAGCAGTGAAGGGGCGATGGGAGGCTCTTGGGGCACCATATATTTT. Its translation is CASSEGAMGGSWGTIYF.

This chain links TRBV11-2 with TRBJ1-1, with a tentative D call TRBD1 (5 bases). Germline lookup yields CDR1 SGHAT and CDR2 FQNNGV. This CDR3 comprises 13 residues. Trimming stripped 4 bases from V and 0 bases from J, with 6 bases between. The CDR3 region has the DNA TGTGCCAGCAGCTGGACATTGAACACTGAAGCTTTCTTT. Translation gives CASSWTLNTEAFF.

In this sample, this clone turned up a few times. The rearrangement joins TRBV9 to TRBJ1-5; 7 bases line up with TRBD1. In germline, CDR1 is SGDLS, CDR2 YYNGEE. The CDR3 spans 15 residues. Losses at the gene ends were 7 bases for V and 5 bases for J; bases not matched to a gene: 12. The CDR3 sequence is CASSQYDRVDQPQHF. DNA for the CDR3: TGTGCCAGCTCCCAATACGACAGGGTCGATCAGCCCCAGCATTTT.

The J gene is TRBJ1-4, the V gene TRBV29-1, with D perhaps matching TRBD1 (6 bases). Looked up from germline, CDR1 is SQVTM and CDR2 is ANQGSEA. This CDR3 has 12 amino acids. V lost 4 bases to trimming and J lost 5 bases, with 8 bases between them. The CDR3 loop is CSVVGGNEKLFF. CDR3 nucleotides: TGCAGCGTTGTCGGGGGCAATGAAAAACTGTTTTTT.

The rearrangement uses TRBV28 and TRBJ2-2; D is ambiguous. Trimming took 2 bases from V and 5 from J, leaving 12 bases between them. This CDR3 spans 15 amino acids. Germline assignment: CDR1 MDHEN and CDR2 SYDVKM. The CDR3 loop is CASSLRPDTTGELFF. CDR3 nucleotide sequence: TGTGCCAGCAGTTTACGGCCTGATACGACCGGGGAGCTGTTTTTT.

This sequence joins TRBV6-5 and TRBJ2-2; TRBD1 agrees at 7 bases. In germline, CDR1 is MNHEY, CDR2 SVGAGI. After removal of 1 base from V and 4 bases from J, the junction contained 3 bases not matched to a gene. This CDR3 contains 15 residues. The CDR3 here is CASSYFRQGTGELFF. DNA of the CDR3: TGTGCCAGCAGTTACTTTCGACAGGGCACCGGGGAGCTGTTTTTT.

The chain uses TRBV28 and TRBJ2-7; 7 bases agree with TRBD2. This CDR3 spans 14 amino acids. Trimming removed 5 bases from V and 3 bases from J; junction bases left unmatched: 7. CDR1 is MDHEN, CDR2 SYDVKM, per germline. The DNA of the CDR3 is TGTGCCAGCAGTAGGGGCGGGAGAAGCTACGAGCAGTACTTC. As protein: CASSRGGRSYEQYF.

The rearrangement uses TRBV4-1 and TRBJ1-1; no firm D call. Trimming took off 4 bases at V and 4 bases at J, with 13 bases between the two ends. The V gene's germline CDR1 is MGHRA and CDR2 YSYEKL. The CDR3 is 14 residues long. The CDR3 here is CASSRLLTGTEAFF. CDR3 nucleotide sequence: TGCGCCAGCAGCCGACTCCTAACGGGCACTGAAGCTTTCTTT.

This clone was observed a few times. This chain connects TRBV6-6 to TRBJ1-1, with a weak D call TRBD1 (5 bases). The CDR3 has 14 residues. Germline CDR1 and CDR2: MNHNY and SVGAGI (reference sequence). Trimming removed 2 bases from V and 1 base from J, with 8 bases in between. CDR3 loop: CASSYRQRNTEAFF. CDR3 nucleotide sequence: TGTGCCAGCAGTTACAGACAGAGGAACACTGAAGCTTTCTTT.

The chain couples TRBV10-2 to TRBJ2-2; TRBD2 might be the D (6 bases). The ends were cut back, 11 bases at V and 0 bases at J, with 19 bases in the middle. This CDR3 is built from 16 residues. Germline CDR1 and CDR2: WSHSY and SAAADI. The CDR3 is CAAQGAGLSNTGELFF. CDR3 bases: TGCGCCGCACAAGGAGCAGGACTATCGAACACCGGGGAGCTGTTTTTT.

V is TRBV5-4 and J is TRBJ2-3, with D unclear. The CDR3 is 14 amino acids. CDR1 SGHNT and CDR2 YYREEE come from the germline V gene (reference sequence). Trimming stripped 2 bases from V and 2 bases from J, with 9 bases between. CDR3 in amino acids: CASSLYPVTDTQYF. CDR3 DNA: TGTGCCAGCAGCTTATACCCAGTCACAGATACGCAGTATTTT.

In regard to this clone: The junction shows a germline mismatch at one end, possibly a read error. The rearrangement uses TRBV5-1 and TRBJ2-3; TRBD1 is a possible D gene (5 bases). Germline V gene data show CDR1 as SGHRS and CDR2 as YFSETQ. This CDR3 is built from 15 residues. This CDR3 reads CASGLRQPSTDTQYF. The DNA for the CDR3 is TGCGCCAGCGGCTTGAGACAGCCTAGCACAGATACGCAGTATTTT.

The chain couples TRBV2 to TRBJ1-1; D perhaps matches TRBD1 (6 bases). Trimming pared 5 bases from V and 4 bases from J, leaving 11 bases between. This CDR3 comprises 13 residues. Per germline, CDR1 SNHLY and CDR2 FYNNEI. CDR3 nucleotide sequence: TGTGCCAGCAGTATCGACAGGTTCACTGAAGCTTTCTTT. This sequence encodes CASSIDRFTEAFF.

This clone was recorded a few times. This chain joins TRBV5-1 and TRBJ1-4, with 7 bases identical to TRBD1. Germline V lookup: CDR1 SGHRS, CDR2 YFSETQ. The CDR3 is 16 residues long. V lost 6 bases and J lost 5; bases outside the gene matches: 13. The CDR3 reads CASTRGQELINEKLFF. DNA of the CDR3: TGCGCCAGCACCCGAGGACAGGAGTTAATAAATGAAAAACTGTTTTTT.